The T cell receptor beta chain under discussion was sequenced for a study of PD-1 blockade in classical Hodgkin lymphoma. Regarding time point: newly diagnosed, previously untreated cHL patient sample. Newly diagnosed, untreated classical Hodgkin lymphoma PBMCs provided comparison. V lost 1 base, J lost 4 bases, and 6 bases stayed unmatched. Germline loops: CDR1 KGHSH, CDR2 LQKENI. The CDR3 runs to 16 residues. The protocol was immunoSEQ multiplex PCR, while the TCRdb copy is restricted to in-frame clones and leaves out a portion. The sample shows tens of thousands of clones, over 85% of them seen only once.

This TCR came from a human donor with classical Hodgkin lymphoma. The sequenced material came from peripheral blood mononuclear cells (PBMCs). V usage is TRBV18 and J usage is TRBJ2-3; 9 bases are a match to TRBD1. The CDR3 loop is CASSPQTGGRADTQYF. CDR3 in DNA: TGTGCCAGCTCACCACAAACAGGGGGCCGAGCAGATACGCAGTATTTT.